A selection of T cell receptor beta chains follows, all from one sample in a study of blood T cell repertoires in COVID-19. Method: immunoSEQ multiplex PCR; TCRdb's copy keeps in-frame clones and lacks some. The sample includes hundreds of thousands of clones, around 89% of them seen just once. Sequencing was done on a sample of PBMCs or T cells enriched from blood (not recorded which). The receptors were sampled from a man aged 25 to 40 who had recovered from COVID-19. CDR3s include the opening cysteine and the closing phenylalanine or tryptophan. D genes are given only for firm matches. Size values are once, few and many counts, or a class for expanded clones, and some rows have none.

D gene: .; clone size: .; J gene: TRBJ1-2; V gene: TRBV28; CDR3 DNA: TGTGCCAGCAGTTCGGGGGAAAACTCTAGGTATTATGGCTACACCTTC; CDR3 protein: CASSSGENSRYYGYTF
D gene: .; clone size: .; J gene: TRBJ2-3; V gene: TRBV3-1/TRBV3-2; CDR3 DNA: TGTGCCAGCAGCCAATACTCTCGGGGAGTAACAGATACGCAGTATTTT; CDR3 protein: CASSQYSRGVTDTQYF
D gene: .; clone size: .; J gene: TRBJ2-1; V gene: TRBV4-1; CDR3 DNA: TGCGCCAGCAGCCCCCATATCGAGCGGACCTCCTACAATGAGCAGTTCTTC; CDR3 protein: CASSPHIERTSYNEQFF
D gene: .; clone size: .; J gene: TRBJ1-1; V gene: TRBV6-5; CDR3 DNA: TGTGCCAGCAGTTACTCCGAGGGTCGGGGAACTGAAGCTTTCTTT; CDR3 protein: CASSYSEGRGTEAFF
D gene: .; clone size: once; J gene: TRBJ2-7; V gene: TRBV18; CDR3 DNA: TGTGCCAGCTCACTTACAGGACAACCAGCCTACGAGCAGTACTTC; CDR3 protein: CASSLTGQPAYEQYF
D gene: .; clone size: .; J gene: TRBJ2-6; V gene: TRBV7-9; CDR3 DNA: TGTGCCAGCACCGAGTCTGGGGCCAACGTCCTGACTTTC; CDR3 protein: CASTESGANVLTF
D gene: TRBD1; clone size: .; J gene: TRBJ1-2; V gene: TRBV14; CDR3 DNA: TGTGCCAGCAGCCAAGAGACAGGGAATGGCTACACCTTC; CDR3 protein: CASSQETGNGYTF
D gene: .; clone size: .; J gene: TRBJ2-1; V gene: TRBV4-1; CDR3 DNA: TGCGCCAGCAGCTATCGACAGGTGGGCTACAATGAGCAGTTCTTC; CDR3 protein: CASSYRQVGYNEQFF
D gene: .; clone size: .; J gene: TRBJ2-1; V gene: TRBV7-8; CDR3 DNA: TGTGCCAGCAGCTTAAAGCCACCCGGGAGCAATGAGCAGTTCTTC; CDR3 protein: CASSLKPPGSNEQFF
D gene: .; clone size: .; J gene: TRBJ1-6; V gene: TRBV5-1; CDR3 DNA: TGCGCCAGCAGCTCGGGCCGTCCGGGCATGGACAGCTCCTATAATTCACCCCTCCACTTT; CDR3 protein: CASSSGRPGMDSSYNSPLHF
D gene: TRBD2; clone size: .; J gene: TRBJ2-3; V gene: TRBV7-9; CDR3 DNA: TGTGCCAGCAGCTTCCCTAGCGGGCTTTTTTCCACAGATACGCAGTATTTT; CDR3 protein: CASSFPSGLFSTDTQYF
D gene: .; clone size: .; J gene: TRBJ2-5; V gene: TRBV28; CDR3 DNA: TGTGCCAGCCTGGATAGCTGGGTTGGATCTGAGGAGACCCAGTACTTC; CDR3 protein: CASLDSWVGSEETQYF
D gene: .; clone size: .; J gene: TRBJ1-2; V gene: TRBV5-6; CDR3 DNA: TGTGCCAGCAGGCTAGGGGGTACCTATGGCTACACCTTC; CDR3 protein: CASRLGGTYGYTF
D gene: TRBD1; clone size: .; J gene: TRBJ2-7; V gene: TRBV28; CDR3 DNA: TGTGCCAGCAGTTCGGGACAGGCGTCCTACGAGCAGTACTTC; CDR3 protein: CASSSGQASYEQYF
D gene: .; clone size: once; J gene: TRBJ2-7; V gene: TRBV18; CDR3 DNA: TGTGCCAGCTCCCCCGCTACGGGCTCCTACGAGCAGTACTTC; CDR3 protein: CASSPATGSYEQYF
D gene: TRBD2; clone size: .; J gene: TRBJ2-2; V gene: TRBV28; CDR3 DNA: TGTGCCAGCAGTTCCCGACTAGCGGGTATTCCCGGGGAGCTGTTTTTT; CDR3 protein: CASSSRLAGIPGELFF
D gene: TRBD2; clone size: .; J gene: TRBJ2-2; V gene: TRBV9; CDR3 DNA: TGTGCCAGCAGCGTCCTAGCGGAGAACACCGGGGAGCTGTTTTTT; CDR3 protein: CASSVLAENTGELFF
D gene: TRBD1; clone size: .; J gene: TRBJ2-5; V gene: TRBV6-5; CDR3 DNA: TGTGCCAGCAGTTACGGTACAGGGGGTATCGAGACCCAGTACTTC; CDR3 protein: CASSYGTGGIETQYF
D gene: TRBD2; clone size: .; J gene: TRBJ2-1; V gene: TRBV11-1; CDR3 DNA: TGTGCCAGCAGCTTTAGCGGGGGGGTGGTGAATGAGCAGTTCTTC; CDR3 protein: CASSFSGGVVNEQFF
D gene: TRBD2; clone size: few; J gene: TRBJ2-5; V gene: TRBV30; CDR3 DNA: TGTGCCTGGAGTGGGACTAGCGGGAGCCAGACCCAGTACTTC; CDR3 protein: CAWSGTSGSQTQYF
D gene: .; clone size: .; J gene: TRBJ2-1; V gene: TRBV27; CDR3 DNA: TGTGCCAGCAGGGGCGTTTTTGGGAGAGTAGGCAATGAGCAGTTCTTC; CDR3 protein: CASRGVFGRVGNEQFF